This paragraph covers one T cell receptor beta chain sequence. This specimen comes from a study of T cell changes during pregnancy in multiple sclerosis. Measured with immunoSEQ multiplex PCR; TCRdb has only the in-frame clones, and not every one. The sample includes around 100,000 clones, about 90% of them seen just once. V dropped 1 base and J dropped 7 bases, with 8 bases sitting between them. This CDR3 spans 13 amino acids. Germline-derived CDR1 and CDR2 are SGHNT and YENEEA. The sample here was peripheral blood, taken in the third trimester of pregnancy. The chain employs TRBV11-3 and TRBJ2-4; tentatively, D is TRBD2 (5 bases). The receptor comes from a female donor with multiple sclerosis, enrolled in a pregnancy study. The CDR3 here is CASSLGESNIQYF. The CDR3 DNA reads as TGTGCCAGCAGCTTAGGGGAGAGTAACATTCAGTACTTC.